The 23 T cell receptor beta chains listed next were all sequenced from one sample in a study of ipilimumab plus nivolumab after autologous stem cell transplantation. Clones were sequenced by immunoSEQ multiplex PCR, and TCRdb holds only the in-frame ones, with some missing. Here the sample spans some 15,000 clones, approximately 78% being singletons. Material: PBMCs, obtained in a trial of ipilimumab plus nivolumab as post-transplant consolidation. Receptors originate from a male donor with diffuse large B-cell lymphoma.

The CDR3: CASSSFGGGNYEQYF. The CDR3 nucleotides are TGTGCCAGCTCCTCCTTTGGGGGAGGAAACTACGAGCAGTACTTC. J is TRBJ2-7 and V is TRBV18; tentatively, D is TRBD2 (6 bases). Germline assignment: CDR1 KGHSH and CDR2 LQKENI. V dropped 6 bases and J dropped 3 bases, with 18 bases sitting between them. The CDR3 contains 15 residues. The whole variable domain, filled in from reference TRBV18 and TRBJ2-7, reads NAGVMQNPRHLVRRRGQEARLRCSPMKGHSHVYWYRQLPEEGLKFMVYLQKENIIDESGMPKERFSAEFPKEGPSILRIQQVVRGDSAAYFCASSSFGGGNYEQYFGPGTRLTVT.

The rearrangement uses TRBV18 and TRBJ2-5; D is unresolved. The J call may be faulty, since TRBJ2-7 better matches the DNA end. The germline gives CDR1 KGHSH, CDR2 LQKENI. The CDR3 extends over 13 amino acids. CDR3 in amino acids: CASSQGSSYEQYF. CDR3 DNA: TGTGCCAGCTCACAGGGTAGCTCCTACGAGCAGTACTTC.

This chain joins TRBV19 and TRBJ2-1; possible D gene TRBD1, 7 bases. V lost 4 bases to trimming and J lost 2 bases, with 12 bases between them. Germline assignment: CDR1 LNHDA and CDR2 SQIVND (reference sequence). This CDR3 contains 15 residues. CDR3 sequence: CASSRGDSPYNEQFF. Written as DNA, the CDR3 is TGTGCCAGTAGTAGGGGGGACAGCCCCTACAATGAGCAGTTCTTC.

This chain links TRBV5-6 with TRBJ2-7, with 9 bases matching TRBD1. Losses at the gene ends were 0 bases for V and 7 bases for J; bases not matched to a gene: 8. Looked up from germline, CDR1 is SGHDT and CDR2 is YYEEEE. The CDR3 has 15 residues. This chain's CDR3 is CASSLDGTGSSEQYF. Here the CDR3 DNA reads TGTGCCAGCAGCTTGGACGGGACAGGGTCTTCAGAGCAGTACTTC.

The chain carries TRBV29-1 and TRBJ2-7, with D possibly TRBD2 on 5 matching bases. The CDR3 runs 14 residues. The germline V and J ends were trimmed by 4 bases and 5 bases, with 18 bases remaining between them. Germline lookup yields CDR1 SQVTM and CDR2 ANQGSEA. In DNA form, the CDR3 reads TGCAGCGTTGGGGAAGGACTTCCACCCCACGAGCAGTACTTC. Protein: CSVGEGLPPHEQYF.

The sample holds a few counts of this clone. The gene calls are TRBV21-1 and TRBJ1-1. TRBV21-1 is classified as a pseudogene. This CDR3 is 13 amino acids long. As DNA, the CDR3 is TGTGCCAGCAGCAATAATCTGAGGACTGAAGCTTTCTTT. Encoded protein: CASSNNLRTEAFF.

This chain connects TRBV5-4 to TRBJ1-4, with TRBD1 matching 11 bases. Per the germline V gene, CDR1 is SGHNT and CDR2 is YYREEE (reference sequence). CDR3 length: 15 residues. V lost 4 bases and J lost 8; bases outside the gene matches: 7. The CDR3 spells CASSPGDRGDEKLFF. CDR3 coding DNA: TGTGCCAGCAGCCCGGGGGACAGGGGGGACGAAAAACTGTTTTTT. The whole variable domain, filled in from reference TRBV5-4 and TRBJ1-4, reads ETGVTQSPTHLIKTRGQQVTLRCSSQSGHNTVSWYQQALGQGPQFIFQYYREEENGRGNFPPRFSGLQFPNYSSELNVNALELDDSALYLCASSPGDRGDEKLFFGSGTQLSVL.

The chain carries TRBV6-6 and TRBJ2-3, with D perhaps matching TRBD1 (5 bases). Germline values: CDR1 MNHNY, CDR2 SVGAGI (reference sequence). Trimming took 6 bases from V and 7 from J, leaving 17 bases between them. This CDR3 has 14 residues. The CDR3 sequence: CASRSLGEEYTQYF. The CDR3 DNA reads TGTGCCAGCAGATCCTTAGGGGAAGAGTATACGCAGTATTTT.

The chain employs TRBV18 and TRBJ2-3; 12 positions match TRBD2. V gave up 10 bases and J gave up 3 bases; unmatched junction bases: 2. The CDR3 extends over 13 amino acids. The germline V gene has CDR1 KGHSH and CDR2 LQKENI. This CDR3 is CAIGTSGTDTQYF. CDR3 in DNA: TGTGCCATCGGGACTAGCGGGACAGATACGCAGTATTTT.

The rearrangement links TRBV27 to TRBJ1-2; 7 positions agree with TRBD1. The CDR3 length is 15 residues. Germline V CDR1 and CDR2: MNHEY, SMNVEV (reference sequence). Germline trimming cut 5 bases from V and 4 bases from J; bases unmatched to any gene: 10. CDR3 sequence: CASSQTGQPFYGYTF. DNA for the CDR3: TGTGCCAGCAGTCAAACGGGACAGCCTTTCTATGGCTACACCTTC.

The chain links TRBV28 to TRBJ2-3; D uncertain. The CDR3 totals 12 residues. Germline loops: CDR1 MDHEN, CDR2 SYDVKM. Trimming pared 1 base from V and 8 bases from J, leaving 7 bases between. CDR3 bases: TGTGCCAGCAGTTTATTGGGTTCTACGCAGTATTTT. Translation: CASSLLGSTQYF. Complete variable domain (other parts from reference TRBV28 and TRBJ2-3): DVKVTQSSRYLVKRTGEKVFLECVQDMDHENMFWYRQDPGLGLRLIYFSYDVKMKEKGDIPEGYSVSREKKERFSLILESASTNQTSMYLCASSLLGSTQYFGPGTRLTVL.

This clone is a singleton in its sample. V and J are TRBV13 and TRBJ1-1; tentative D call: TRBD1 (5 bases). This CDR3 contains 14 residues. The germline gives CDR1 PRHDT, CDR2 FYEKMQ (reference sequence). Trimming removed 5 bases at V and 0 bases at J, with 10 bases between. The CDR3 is CASSALGLNTEAFF. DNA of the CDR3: TGTGCCAGCAGCGCCCTGGGACTGAACACTGAAGCTTTCTTT. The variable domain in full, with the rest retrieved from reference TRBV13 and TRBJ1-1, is AAGVIQSPRHLIKEKRETATLKCYPIPRHDTVYWYQQGPGQDPQFLISFYEKMQSDKGSIPDRFSAQQFSDYHSELNMSSLELGDSALYFCASSALGLNTEAFFGQGTRLTVV.

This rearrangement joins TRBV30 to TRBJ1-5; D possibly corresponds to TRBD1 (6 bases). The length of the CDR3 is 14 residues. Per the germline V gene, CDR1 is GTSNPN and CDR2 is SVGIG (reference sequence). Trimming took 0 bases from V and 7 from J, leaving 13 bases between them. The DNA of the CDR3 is TGTGCCTGGAGTGTACAACAGGGAAGCCAGCCCCAGCATTTT. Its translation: CAWSVQQGSQPQHF.

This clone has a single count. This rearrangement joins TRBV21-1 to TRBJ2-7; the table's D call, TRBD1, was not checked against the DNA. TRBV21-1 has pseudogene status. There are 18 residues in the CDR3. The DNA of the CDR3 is TGTGCCAGCAGCAAGACACTAAACCGGGACAGGGAATTCTACGAGCAGTACTTC. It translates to CASSKTLNRDREFYEQYF.

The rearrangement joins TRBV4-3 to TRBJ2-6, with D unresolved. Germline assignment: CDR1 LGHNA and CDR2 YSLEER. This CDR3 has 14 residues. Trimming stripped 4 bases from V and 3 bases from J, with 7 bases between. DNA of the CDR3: TGCGCCAGCAGCCTAGGGTATGGGGCCAACGTCCTGACTTTC. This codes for CASSLGYGANVLTF.

The CDR3 region has the DNA TGTGCCTGGAGTCCCAGGACTAGCGGGAGGGCCCTGGGGGAGACCCAGTACTTC. Its protein is CAWSPRTSGRALGETQYF. The V gene is TRBV30, the J gene TRBJ2-5; 15 nucleotides agree with TRBD2. Trimming cost V 2 bases and J 5 bases; bases outside gene matches: 12. This CDR3 spans 18 amino acids. Germline CDR1 and CDR2: GTSNPN and SVGIG (reference sequence).

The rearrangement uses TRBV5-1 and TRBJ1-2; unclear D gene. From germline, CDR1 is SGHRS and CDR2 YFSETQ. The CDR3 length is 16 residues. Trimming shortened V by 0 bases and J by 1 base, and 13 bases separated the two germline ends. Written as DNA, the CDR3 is TGCGCCAGCAGCTTGGTGTCAGGAGGGTTTAACTATGGCTACACCTTC. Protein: CASSLVSGGFNYGYTF. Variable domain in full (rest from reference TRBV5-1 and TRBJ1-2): KAGVTQTPRYLIKTRGQQVTLSCSPISGHRSVSWYQQTPGQGLQFLFEYFSETQRNKGNFPGRFSGRQFSNSRSEMNVSTLELGDSALYLCASSLVSGGFNYGYTFGSGTRLTVV.

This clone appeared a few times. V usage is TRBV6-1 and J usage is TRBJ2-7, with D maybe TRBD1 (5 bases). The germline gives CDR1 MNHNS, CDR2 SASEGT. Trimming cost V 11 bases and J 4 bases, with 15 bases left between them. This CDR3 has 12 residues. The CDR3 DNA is TGTGCCGCCCACACCGACAGATACGAGCAGTACTTC. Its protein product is CAAHTDRYEQYF.

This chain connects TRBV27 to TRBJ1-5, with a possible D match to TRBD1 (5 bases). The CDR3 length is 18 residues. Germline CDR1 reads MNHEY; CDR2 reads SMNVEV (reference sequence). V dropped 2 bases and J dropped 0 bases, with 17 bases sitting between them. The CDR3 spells CASSLRDPRPTSNQPQHF. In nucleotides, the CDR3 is TGTGCCAGCAGTTTACGGGACCCCAGACCCACTAGCAATCAGCCCCAGCATTTT.

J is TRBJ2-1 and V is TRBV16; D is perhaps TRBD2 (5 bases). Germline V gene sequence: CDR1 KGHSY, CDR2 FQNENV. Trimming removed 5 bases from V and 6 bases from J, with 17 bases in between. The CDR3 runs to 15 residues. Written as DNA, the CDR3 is TGTGCCAGCAGCGGACCGGGGTCTCTAGGCAATGAGCAGTTCTTC. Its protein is CASSGPGSLGNEQFF.

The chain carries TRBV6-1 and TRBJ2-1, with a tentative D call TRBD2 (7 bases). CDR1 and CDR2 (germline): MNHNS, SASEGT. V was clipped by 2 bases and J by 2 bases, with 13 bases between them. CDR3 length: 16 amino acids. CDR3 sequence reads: CASSERGGQAYNEQFF. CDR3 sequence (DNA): TGTGCCAGCAGTGAAAGGGGGGGGCAGGCCTACAATGAGCAGTTCTTC.

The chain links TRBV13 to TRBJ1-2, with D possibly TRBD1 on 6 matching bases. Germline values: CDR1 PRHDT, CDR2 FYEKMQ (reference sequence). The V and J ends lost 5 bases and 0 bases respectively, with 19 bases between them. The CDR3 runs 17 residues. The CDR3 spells CASSKPGHNPANYGYTF. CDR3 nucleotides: TGTGCCAGCAGCAAACCGGGACACAATCCCGCTAACTATGGCTACACCTTC.

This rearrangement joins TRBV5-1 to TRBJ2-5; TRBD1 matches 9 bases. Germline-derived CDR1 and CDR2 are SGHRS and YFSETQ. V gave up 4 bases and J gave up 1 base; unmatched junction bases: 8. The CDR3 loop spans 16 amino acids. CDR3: CASSQRQGGIQETQYF. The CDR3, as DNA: TGCGCCAGCAGCCAGCGACAGGGGGGCATCCAAGAGACCCAGTACTTC.